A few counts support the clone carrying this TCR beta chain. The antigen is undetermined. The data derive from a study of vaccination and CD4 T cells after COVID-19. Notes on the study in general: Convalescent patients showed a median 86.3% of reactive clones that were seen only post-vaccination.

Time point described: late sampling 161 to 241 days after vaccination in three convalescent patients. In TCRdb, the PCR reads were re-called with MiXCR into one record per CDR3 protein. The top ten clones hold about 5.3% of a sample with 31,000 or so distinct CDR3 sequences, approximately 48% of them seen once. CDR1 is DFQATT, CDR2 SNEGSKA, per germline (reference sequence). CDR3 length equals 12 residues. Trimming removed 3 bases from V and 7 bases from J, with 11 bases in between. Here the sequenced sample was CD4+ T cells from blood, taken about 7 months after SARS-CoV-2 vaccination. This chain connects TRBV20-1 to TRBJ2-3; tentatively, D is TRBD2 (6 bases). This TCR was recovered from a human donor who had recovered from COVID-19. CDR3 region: CSASGSRYTQYF. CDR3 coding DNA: TGCAGTGCTAGCGGGAGTCGATATACGCAGTATTTT.